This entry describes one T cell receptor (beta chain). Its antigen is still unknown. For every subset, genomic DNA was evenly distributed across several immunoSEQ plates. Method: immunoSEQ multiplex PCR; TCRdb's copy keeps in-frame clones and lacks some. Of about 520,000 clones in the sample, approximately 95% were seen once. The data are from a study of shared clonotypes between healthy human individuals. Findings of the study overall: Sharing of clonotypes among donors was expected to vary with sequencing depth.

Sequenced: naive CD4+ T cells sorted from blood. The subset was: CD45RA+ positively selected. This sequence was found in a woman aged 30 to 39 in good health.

The CDR3 protein is CASSPPLIGMGRGTGELFF. DNA for the CDR3: TGTGCCAGCAGCCCCCCCCTGATCGGGATGGGGAGAGGCACCGGGGAGCTGTTTTTT. This chain connects TRBV13 to TRBJ2-2; D possibly corresponds to TRBD2 (5 bases). Germline V gene lookup returns CDR1 PRHDT and CDR2 FYEKMQ (reference sequence). The CDR3 is 19 amino acids. V was clipped by 5 bases and J by 4 bases, with 26 bases between them.